This T cell receptor beta chain was found in a study of cytomegalovirus exposure and HLA in healthy donors. In the PCR, 60 Vbeta and 13 Jbeta primers were used. Original data processing: Later analysis identified tens of millions of unique TCR beta chains, roughly 11 million shared. Profiled with immunoSEQ multiplex PCR; TCRdb holds only in-frame clones, not every one. V and J calls and clone size come straight from that table; D and trimming were deduced from the DNA. In the table there are over 150,000 clones, around 84% of which are singletons. Germline V gives CDR1 SQVTM, CDR2 ANQGSEA. Trimming removed 3 bases at V and 0 bases at J, with 8 bases between. The CDR3 has 13 residues. On this clone: Its antigen remains unknown.

Study-wide results and caveats: A later analysis found TCR association rates differed by HLA locus, highest for DRB1 and lowest for HLA-C. According to the study, 160 or so TCR beta chains were cytomegalovirus-associated. Rarity characterized most TCR sequences, yet some public TCRs appeared in many donors.

The chain has TRBV29-1 and TRBJ2-5; D remains ambiguous. The origin of this receptor is a man between 25 and 39 years old in good health and CMV-seropositive. Sequenced material: PBMCs. CDR3 protein: CSVDYRYQETQYF. The CDR3 DNA reads as TGCAGCGTTGATTACCGGTACCAAGAGACCCAGTACTTC.